A selection of T cell receptor beta chains follows, all from one sample in a study of metastatic and nonmetastatic thyroid tumors. Through MiXCR, TCRdb re-clonotyped the PCR reads. The sample carries 7,000 to 9,500 clones, approximately 30% recorded once. Sequencing was carried out using tumor tissue. Receptor source: a male donor with papillary thyroid cancer or a benign thyroid nodule (not recorded which). Some clones in this sample may be carry-over from other donors' samples. Both conserved end residues are part of each CDR3. D genes are given only for firm matches. A clone size is listed for some rows: how often the clone was seen (once, few, many), or a class if it is expanded.

D	V	J	size	DNA	CDR3
-	TRBV27	TRBJ1-6	-	TGTGCCAGCAGTGAATACAAATCAGATAATTCACCCCTCCACTTT	CASSEYKSDNSPLHF
TRBD1	TRBV19	TRBJ2-7	once	TGTGCCAGTAGTATAGCCCCGACAGGGTTGGACTACGAGCAGTACTTC	CASSIAPTGLDYEQYF
-	TRBV2	TRBJ2-3	-	TGTGCCACCCAGCGAGGGGAGAGAGATACGCAGTATTTT	CATQRGERDTQYF
TRBD2	TRBV20-1	TRBJ2-1	-	TGCAGTGCTAGAAAAAAGCGGGGGGACGAAGCCCATCTCAATGAGCAGTTCTTC	CSARKKRGDEAHLNEQFF
-	TRBV6-2/TRBV6-3	TRBJ2-3	few	TGTGCCAGCAGTTACTCCCTAGAAGCAGATACGCAGTATTTT	CASSYSLEADTQYF
-	TRBV6-5	TRBJ2-2	-	TGTGCCAGCAGTTTCGGGTCCCCCCCGACCGGGGAGCTGTTTTTT	CASSFGSPPTGELFF
TRBD1	TRBV6-9	TRBJ1-2	-	TGTGCCAGCAGTTATAAGGGGGCGAACTATGGCTACACCTTC	CASSYKGANYGYTF
-	TRBV7-6	TRBJ2-3	-	TGTGCCAGCAGCTTAGCGGGAGACACAGATACGCAGTATTTT	CASSLAGDTDTQYF
-	TRBV30	TRBJ1-2	few	TGTGCCTGGAGCCGCGAACGGGGCAGATGGGACTATGGCTACACCTTC	CAWSRERGRWDYGYTF
-	TRBV4-1	TRBJ1-5	-	TGCGCCAGCAGCCACACAGGGTCACCGAATCAGCCCCAGCATTTT	CASSHTGSPNQPQHF
TRBD2	TRBV12-3/TRBV12-4	TRBJ2-1	-	TGTGCCAGCAGGGAATCTAGCGGGAGTGGTTATGAGCAGTTCTTC	CASRESSGSGYEQFF
TRBD1	TRBV2	TRBJ2-1	few	TGTGCCAGCTTTTTGGACAGGAGCAATGAGCAGTTCTTC	CASFLDRSNEQFF
TRBD1	TRBV2	TRBJ1-5	-	TGTGCCAGCACCCGGACAGGGAACAGCAATCAGCCCCAGCATTTT	CASTRTGNSNQPQHF
TRBD1	TRBV11-2	TRBJ2-7	few	TGTGCCAGCAGCTTAGGGGCCGGGACAGTTTCCTACGAGCAGTACTTC	CASSLGAGTVSYEQYF
-	TRBV5-1	TRBJ1-1	many	TGCGCCAGCAGCTTGGCCATAACCCCATCCGGGGAAGCTTTCTTT	CASSLAITPSGEAFF
-	TRBV24-1	TRBJ2-1	-	TGTGCCACCAGTGATTCTGGCAGGGGAAATGAGCAGTTCTTC	CATSDSGRGNEQFF
TRBD2	TRBV19	TRBJ2-5	many	TGTGCCAGTAGTATGGGTGGACTAGCGGGAGGGCCGGAGACCCAGTACTTC	CASSMGGLAGGPETQYF
-	TRBV12-3/TRBV12-4	TRBJ2-5	medium-sized	TGTGCCAGCAGGTCGGCCAAATACCAAGAGACCCAGTACTTC	CASRSAKYQETQYF
TRBD2	TRBV29-1	TRBJ2-5	many	TGCAGCGTTGAGTTAGCGGGAGAAAGGAGAGAGACCCAGTACTTC	CSVELAGERRETQYF
-	TRBV7-2	TRBJ2-7	-	TGTGCCAGCAGCTCTTCTAGCGCCACGGGGGAGCAGTACTTC	CASSSSSATGEQYF
TRBD2	TRBV6-1	TRBJ2-7	few	TGTGCCAGCAGTGTGGGACTAGCGGGAGCAGGAAAAACCTACGAGCAGTACTTC	CASSVGLAGAGKTYEQYF
-	TRBV5-1	TRBJ2-1	-	TGCGCCAGCAGCTTAGCACCGTCGTACAATGAGCAGTTCTTC	CASSLAPSYNEQFF
-	TRBV7-9	TRBJ2-3	-	TGTGCCAGCAGCCGGACGGGCAGCACAGATACGCAGTATTTT	CASSRTGSTDTQYF
TRBD1	TRBV19	TRBJ2-3	-	TGTGCCACGAAGACGACAGGGTCCACAGATACGCAGTATTTT	CATKTTGSTDTQYF
-	TRBV7-9	TRBJ2-3	many	TGTGCCAGCAGCCCCCGCTTGGGCCAAACAGATACGCAGTATTTT	CASSPRLGQTDTQYF
-	TRBV2	TRBJ1-5	-	TGTGCCAGCCGCACAGAGAGCAATCAGCCCCAGCATTTT	CASRTESNQPQHF
-	TRBV10-3	TRBJ2-1	medium-sized	TGTGCCATCAAACGGAGCGGAAGCTCCTACAATGAGCAGTTCTTC	CAIKRSGSSYNEQFF
-	TRBV5-1	TRBJ1-2	few	TGCGCCAGCAGCCCTGTTGGGGGTCTCCCTGGGGATGGCTACACCTTC	CASSPVGGLPGDGYTF
TRBD2	TRBV6-6	TRBJ2-2	few	TGTGCCAGCAGTTACGGGCTAGCGGGGCGAGACACCGGGGAGCTGTTTTTT	CASSYGLAGRDTGELFF
TRBD1	TRBV7-3	TRBJ1-1	-	TGTGCCAGCAGCTTGGACAGGAACACTGAGGCTTTCTTT	CASSLDRNTEAFF
TRBD2	TRBV20-1	TRBJ2-3	few	TGCAGTGCTAGAGGCCTACACGGGACTAGCGCCACAGATACGCAGTATTTT	CSARGLHGTSATDTQYF
TRBD1	TRBV28	TRBJ1-2	few	TGTGCCAGCAGTCTGGGGAGACAGGGCCATGGCTACACCTTC	CASSLGRQGHGYTF
-	TRBV12-3/TRBV12-4	TRBJ1-2	few	TGTGCCAGCAGTTTAGCGCTGGGGGGCGGCTATGGCTACACCTTC	CASSLALGGGYGYTF
-	TRBV6-1	TRBJ1-1	large	TGTGCCAGCAGTGAAGCTAGAGGTAGGGCCCTAAGGAACACTGAAGCTTTCTTT	CASSEARGRALRNTEAFF
-	TRBV10-3	TRBJ2-2	few	TGTGCCATCAGTGATGAGACTCCGACCGGGGAGCTGTTTTTT	CAISDETPTGELFF
TRBD2	TRBV28	TRBJ2-2	few	TGTGCCAGCAGACCACGGACTAGCGGGCCTAGAGTGAACACCGGGGAGCTGTTTTTT	CASRPRTSGPRVNTGELFF
-	TRBV6-1	TRBJ1-2	few	TGTGCCAGCAGCGGTGGGGAGTCGGGTGGCTACACCTTC	CASSGGESGGYTF
-	TRBV28	TRBJ2-3	few	TGTGCCAGCAGTAATCGACAGGTTGGGCAGTACTTT	CASSNRQVGQYF
-	TRBV29-1	TRBJ2-1	many	TGCAGCGTTGACCGAGAGGGCTCCTACAATGAGCAGTTCTTC	CSVDREGSYNEQFF
-	TRBV7-3	TRBJ2-2	-	TGTGCCAGCAGCTTTCGTGCGGAGAGCACCGGGGAGCTGTTTTTT	CASSFRAESTGELFF
TRBD2	TRBV19	TRBJ2-3	-	TGTGCCGTGGCACTAGCGGAGCTAATCACAGCCACGCAGTATTTT	CAVALAELITATQYF
-	TRBV12-3/TRBV12-4	TRBJ2-3	few	TGTGCCAGCAGCCATTCAGATACGCAGTATTTT	CASSHSDTQYF
TRBD2	TRBV12-3/TRBV12-4	TRBJ2-3	many	TGTGCCAGCAGTTTAGAGCGGGAGGGGTCACGCACAGATACGCAGTATTTT	CASSLEREGSRTDTQYF
TRBD1	TRBV4-2	TRBJ1-4	-	TGTGCCAGCAGCACCGGGACAGGAATTTTTGATTTGGAAAAACTGTTTTTT	CASSTGTGIFDLEKLFF
TRBD1	TRBV4-1	TRBJ2-7	-	TGCGCCAGCAGCCAGCCGGGACAGATCTCCTACGAGCAGTACTTC	CASSQPGQISYEQYF
-	TRBV18	TRBJ2-2	-	TGTGCCAGCTCAGCGGGAATAAACACCGGGGAGCTGTTTTTT	CASSAGINTGELFF
-	TRBV20-1	TRBJ2-7	medium-sized	TGCAGTGCTAGAGATCCCAACAGGGCTATCTCCTACGAGCAGTACTTC	CSARDPNRAISYEQYF
TRBD2	TRBV30	TRBJ2-3	many	TGTGCTTCGGGACTAGCGACTACAGATACGCAGTATTTT	CASGLATTDTQYF
-	TRBV28	TRBJ2-2	many	TGTGCCAGCAGTCTTCCCACGGACGGACGAACCGGGGAGCTGTTTTTT	CASSLPTDGRTGELFF
-	TRBV5-4	TRBJ1-2	-	TGTGCCAGCAGCCTCGACGGGGACTATGGCTACACCTTC	CASSLDGDYGYTF
TRBD1	TRBV6-4	TRBJ2-3	-	TGTGCCAGCAGTGAATCCGGACAGGGCACAGATACGCAGTATTTT	CASSESGQGTDTQYF
-	TRBV20-1	TRBJ1-2	-	TGCAGTGCTACACATAGCGGAGGCTACACCTTC	CSATHSGGYTF